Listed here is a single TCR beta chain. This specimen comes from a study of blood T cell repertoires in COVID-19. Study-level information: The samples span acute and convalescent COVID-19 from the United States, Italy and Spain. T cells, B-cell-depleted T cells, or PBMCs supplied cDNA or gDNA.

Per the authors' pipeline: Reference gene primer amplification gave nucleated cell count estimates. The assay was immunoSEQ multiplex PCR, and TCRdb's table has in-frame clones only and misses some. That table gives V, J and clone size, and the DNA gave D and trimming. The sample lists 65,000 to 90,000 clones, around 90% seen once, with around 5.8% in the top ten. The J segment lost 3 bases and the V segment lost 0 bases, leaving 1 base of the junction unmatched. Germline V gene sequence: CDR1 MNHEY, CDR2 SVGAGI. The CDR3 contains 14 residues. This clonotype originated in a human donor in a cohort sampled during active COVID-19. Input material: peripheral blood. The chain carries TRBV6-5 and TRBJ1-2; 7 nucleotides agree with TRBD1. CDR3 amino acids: CASSYSGQDYGYTF. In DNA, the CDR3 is TGTGCCAGCAGTTACTCAGGACAGGACTATGGCTACACCTTC.